The 30 T cell receptor beta chains presented below share a single source sample, sequenced in a study of shared clonotypes between healthy human individuals. Clones were sequenced by immunoSEQ multiplex PCR, and TCRdb holds only the in-frame ones, with some missing. The sample shows some 1 million clones, 60% to 80% of them seen only once. Sequencing input: memory CD4+ T cells sorted from blood. Subset meaning: CD45RA-negative fraction. The receptors here all came from a young man in good health.

The rearrangement links TRBV10-2 to TRBJ2-7; 8 positions match TRBD1. The CDR3 runs to 14 residues. J lost 2 bases, V lost 8 bases, and 8 bases had no gene match. Germline values: CDR1 WSHSY, CDR2 SAAADI. The chain's CDR3 is CASGDRGRTYEQYF. The CDR3 DNA reads TGCGCCAGCGGAGACAGGGGAAGAACCTACGAGCAGTACTTC.

The count of this clone is one. The J gene is TRBJ2-6, the V gene TRBV6-6; D unresolved. Germline V gene lookup returns CDR1 MNHNY and CDR2 SVGAGI (reference sequence). Trimming removed 8 bases from V and 0 bases from J, with 8 bases in between. This CDR3 spans 14 amino acids. The CDR3: CASSAHSGANVLTF. In DNA form, the CDR3 reads TGTGCCAGCTCGGCTCACTCTGGGGCCAACGTCCTGACTTTC.

A word on this clone: Other DNA sequences in this specimen translate into the identical CDR3. The chain links TRBV7-9 to TRBJ2-5, with D perhaps matching TRBD2 (6 bases). The length of the CDR3 is 15 residues. Germline lookup yields CDR1 SEHNR and CDR2 FQNEAQ (reference sequence). Trimming left V 2 bases short and J 0 bases short, with 10 bases between. In nucleotides, the CDR3 is TGTGCCAGCAGCTTACGCCTAGCGAACCAAGAGACCCAGTACTTC. It translates to CASSLRLANQETQYF.

The chain uses TRBV7-2 and TRBJ2-7; 7 bases are shared with TRBD2. With 5 bases clipped from V and 6 bases from J, the junction kept 16 bases outside the gene matches. The CDR3 length is 16 residues. Looked up from germline, CDR1 is SGHTA and CDR2 is FQGNSA. CDR3: CASSPWAGVAPLEQYF. The CDR3 nucleotides are TGTGCCAGCAGCCCATGGGCGGGAGTAGCCCCGCTCGAGCAGTACTTC.

This clone was picked up many times. This sample includes further DNA sequences coding for the same CDR3. The chain combines TRBV6-6 with TRBJ1-2; the D is unclear. CDR1 and CDR2 from the germline V gene are MNHNY and SVGAGI (reference sequence). The CDR3 covers 12 residues. V shed 6 bases and J shed 4 bases, with 9 bases lying between them. This CDR3 reads CASSRDRYGYTF. The CDR3 DNA follows: TGTGCCAGCAGCCGAGATCGCTATGGCTACACCTTC.

Details on this clone: Other DNA variants within this sample encode the same CDR3. The V and J genes are TRBV5-1 and TRBJ1-1; no clear D gene. V was clipped by 0 bases and J by 1 base, with 7 bases between them. The germline V gene encodes CDR1 SGHRS and CDR2 YFSETQ. The CDR3 runs 14 residues. Here the CDR3 reads CASSLAAGNTEAFF. CDR3 nucleotide sequence: TGCGCCAGCAGCTTGGCCGCAGGGAACACTGAAGCTTTCTTT.

This chain uses TRBV2 with TRBJ1-5; D is undetermined. Trimming removed 8 bases at V and 3 bases at J, with 14 bases between. Looked up from germline, CDR1 is SNHLY and CDR2 is FYNNEI. The CDR3 consists of 14 residues. Written as DNA, the CDR3 is TGTGCCAGCGGCGCAGGAAAGGACAATCAGCCCCAGCATTTT. Protein sequence: CASGAGKDNQPQHF.

The chain uses TRBV6-4 and TRBJ2-5, with D unresolved. The germline V gene encodes CDR1 MRHNA and CDR2 SNTAGT. There are 13 residues in the CDR3. Trimming took off 4 bases at V and 5 bases at J, with 11 bases between the two ends. The CDR3 DNA reads TGTGCCAGCAGTGTTGAAGAAGGCGAGACCCAGTACTTC. Residues: CASSVEEGETQYF.

The V and J genes are TRBV2 and TRBJ2-7, with TRBD1 as a possible D gene (5 bases). This CDR3 contains 15 residues. With 3 bases removed from V and 2 bases from J, the gap between germline ends came to 14 bases. Germline CDR1 reads SNHLY; CDR2 reads FYNNEI. The CDR3 loop is CASSEGQSTTYEQYF. CDR3 in DNA: TGTGCCAGCAGTGAGGGGCAGAGTACTACCTACGAGCAGTACTTC. The whole variable domain, filled in from reference TRBV2 and TRBJ2-7, reads EPEVTQTPSHQVTQMGQEVILRCVPISNHLYFYWYRQILGQKVEFLVSFYNNEISEKSEIFDDQFSVERPDGSNFTLKIRSTKLEDSAMYFCASSEGQSTTYEQYFGPGTRLTVT.

The chain couples TRBV5-1 to TRBJ2-1; no clear D. This CDR3 is 13 amino acids long. The ends were cut back, 3 bases at V and 12 bases at J, with 16 bases in the middle. Germline values: CDR1 SGHRS, CDR2 YFSETQ. The CDR3 DNA reads as TGCGCCAGCAGCTCTGACCTGCCCTCATGGCAGTTCTTC. This codes for CASSSDLPSWQFF.

This clone is a singleton in its sample. The chain employs TRBV28 and TRBJ2-4; possibly TRBD1 for D (5 bases). The CDR3 length is 13 residues. CDR1 is MDHEN and CDR2 is SYDVKM in the germline V gene. The V end lost 6 bases, the J end lost 6 bases, and 12 bases lay between the germline ends. The CDR3 DNA is TGTGCCAGCAGGGGGCAGGGTGGAAACATTCAGTACTTC. This gives the protein CASRGQGGNIQYF.

This chain uses TRBV5-1 with TRBJ1-2; no reliable D call. V lost 2 bases and J lost 3, with 8 bases in between. Germline V CDR1 and CDR2: SGHRS, YFSETQ. There are 13 residues in the CDR3. In DNA, the CDR3 is TGCGCCAGCAGCTTTGGAAAGGACTATGGCTACACCTTC. Encoded protein: CASSFGKDYGYTF.

V is TRBV28 and J is TRBJ2-1; 7 bases agree with TRBD1. The CDR3 is made up of 15 amino acids. J lost 2 bases, V lost 4 bases, and 5 bases had no gene match. Germline V gene sequence: CDR1 MDHEN, CDR2 SYDVKM. The CDR3 loop reads CASSYPGTAYNEQFF. CDR3 coding DNA: TGTGCCAGCAGTTACCCCGGGACAGCCTACAATGAGCAGTTCTTC. Full variable domain (rest looked up from reference TRBV28 and TRBJ2-1): DVKVTQSSRYLVKRTGEKVFLECVQDMDHENMFWYRQDPGLGLRLIYFSYDVKMKEKGDIPEGYSVSREKKERFSLILESASTNQTSMYLCASSYPGTAYNEQFFGPGTRLTVL.

The table lists this clone with a count of one. With only one base between it and a far larger clone, this is likely a read error. Other nucleotide sequences in the sample specify the same CDR3. The rearrangement joins TRBV5-1 to TRBJ1-2, with 10 bases fitting TRBD1. The germline V gene encodes CDR1 SGHRS and CDR2 YFSETQ. With V trimmed by 4 bases and J by 2 bases, 2 bases remained unmatched. The CDR3 is 14 residues long. The CDR3 here is CASSLGQGNYGYTF. The CDR3 DNA sequence: TGCGCCAGCAGCCTGGGACAGGGGAACTATGGCTACACCTTC.

The chain carries TRBV5-8 and TRBJ1-5; D gene ambiguous. Trimming cost V 0 bases and J 6 bases, with 7 bases left between them. This CDR3 has 13 residues. CDR1 is SGHTS and CDR2 is YDEGEE in the germline V gene. CDR3 amino acids: CASSLGAGQPQHF. The CDR3 region has the DNA TGTGCCAGCAGCTTGGGGGCAGGTCAGCCCCAGCATTTT.

V gene TRBV6-1 combines with J gene TRBJ1-5; 9 bases align to TRBD1. The J segment lost 7 bases and the V segment lost 3 bases, leaving 7 bases of the junction unmatched. Germline V gives CDR1 MNHNS, CDR2 SASEGT. The CDR3 runs 15 residues. The chain's CDR3 is CASSETGTGRQPQHF. CDR3 DNA sequence: TGTGCCAGCAGTGAGACCGGGACAGGGAGGCAGCCCCAGCATTTT.

The gene calls are TRBV7-3 and TRBJ2-2, with a possible D match to TRBD1 (6 bases). V was clipped by 5 bases and J by 5 bases, with 15 bases between them. CDR3 size: 15 residues. Germline values: CDR1 SGHTA, CDR2 FQGTGA. The CDR3 sequence: CASSPGTRGTGELFF. The DNA for the CDR3 is TGTGCCAGCAGCCCCGGGACAAGGGGGACCGGGGAGCTGTTTTTT. Supplemented by reference TRBV7-3 and TRBJ2-2, the full variable domain reads GAGVSQTPSNKVTEKGKYVELRCDPISGHTALYWYRQSLGQGPEFLIYFQGTGAADDSGLPNDRFFAVRPEGSVSTLKIQRTERGDSAVYLCASSPGTRGTGELFFGEGSRLTVL.

The table lists this clone with a few counts. This CDR3 reads CASSKQGIDEQFF. CDR3 coding DNA: TGTGCCAGCAGTAAACAGGGGATCGATGAGCAGTTCTTC. The chain has TRBV2 and TRBJ2-1; 7 positions agree with TRBD1. Germline assignment: CDR1 SNHLY and CDR2 FYNNEI. V dropped 5 bases and J dropped 8; count of bases not matched to a gene: 6. This CDR3 has 13 amino acids.

The rearrangement links TRBV29-1 to TRBJ1-1; D not certain. Germline CDR1 is SQVTM and CDR2 is ANQGSEA. This CDR3 is 10 amino acids long. Trimming cost V 4 bases and J 10 bases, with 10 bases left between them. The CDR3 reads CSVVNIVAFF. The CDR3, as DNA: TGCAGCGTTGTGAATATCGTAGCTTTCTTT.

The chain recombines TRBV6-5 with TRBJ2-6, with D possibly matching TRBD1 (6 bases). Deletions cut 4 bases from V and 2 bases from J, with 9 bases between. Germline V gene data show CDR1 as MNHEY and CDR2 as SVGAGI. This CDR3 region has 15 residues. This CDR3 reads CASSSAGAGANVLTF. In DNA, the CDR3 is TGTGCCAGCAGTTCTGCAGGGGCTGGGGCCAACGTCCTGACTTTC.

The chain couples TRBV4-1 to TRBJ1-5, with a possible D match to TRBD1 (5 bases). This CDR3 has 16 amino acids. Germline-derived CDR1 and CDR2 are MGHRA and YSYEKL. Trimming took off 0 bases at V and 6 bases at J, with 15 bases between the two ends. CDR3 nucleotides: TGCGCCAGCAGCCAAGAGGGGTCGTGGGGGGTTCAGCCCCAGCATTTT. As protein: CASSQEGSWGVQPQHF.

This chain uses TRBV11-3 with TRBJ2-3; TRBD2 matches 11 bases. Per germline, CDR1 SGHNT and CDR2 YENEEA. The junction had 4 bases not matched to a gene; V was cut back by 5 bases and J by 0 bases. The CDR3 consists of 16 residues. The CDR3 here is CASSARLAGSTDTQYF. CDR3 nucleotide sequence: TGTGCCAGCAGCGCGAGACTAGCGGGAAGCACAGATACGCAGTATTTT.

V usage is TRBV7-9 and J usage is TRBJ1-5; D is ambiguous. Trimming took off 1 base at V and 0 bases at J, with 7 bases between the two ends. CDR3 size: 15 residues. Germline assignment: CDR1 SEHNR and CDR2 FQNEAQ (reference sequence). This CDR3 reads CASSLGTLSNQPQHF. In DNA, the CDR3 is TGTGCCAGCAGCTTAGGAACCCTTAGCAATCAGCCCCAGCATTTT.

V is TRBV2 and J is TRBJ1-5; D unclear. This CDR3 has 13 residues. Germline-derived CDR1 and CDR2 are SNHLY and FYNNEI. The germline V and J ends were trimmed by 8 bases and 0 bases, with 8 bases remaining between them. The CDR3 DNA reads TGTGCCAGCCGGCTTCTTAGCAATCAGCCCCAGCATTTT. Protein: CASRLLSNQPQHF. Complete variable domain (other parts from reference TRBV2 and TRBJ1-5): EPEVTQTPSHQVTQMGQEVILRCVPISNHLYFYWYRQILGQKVEFLVSFYNNEISEKSEIFDDQFSVERPDGSNFTLKIRSTKLEDSAMYFCASRLLSNQPQHFGDGTRLSIL.

The CDR3 here is CAWQTGTGDEKLFF. CDR3 nucleotides: TGTGCCTGGCAAACCGGGACAGGAGATGAAAAACTGTTTTTT. This chain connects TRBV30 to TRBJ1-4; 8 bases are shared with TRBD1. Germline V gene data show CDR1 as GTSNPN and CDR2 as SVGIG (reference sequence). Unmatched junction bases numbered 8, after V lost 5 bases and J lost 6 bases. The CDR3 is 14 amino acids.

The chain recombines TRBV5-6 with TRBJ1-1; 10 bases line up with TRBD1. After removal of 0 bases from V and 5 bases from J, the junction contained 4 bases not matched to a gene. Germline loops: CDR1 SGHDT, CDR2 YYEEEE. The CDR3 has 15 residues. The CDR3 spells CASSLEGQGSTEAFF. The CDR3 bases are TGTGCCAGCAGCTTGGAGGGACAGGGGTCAACTGAAGCTTTCTTT.

The chain combines TRBV6-1 with TRBJ1-5; D remains unclear. V lost 8 bases and J lost 0, with 5 bases in between. Germline V gene sequence: CDR1 MNHNS, CDR2 SASEGT. This CDR3 region has 12 residues. The CDR3 DNA reads as TGTGCCAGCCAAGATAGCAATCAGCCCCAGCATTTT. It translates to CASQDSNQPQHF.

This chain links TRBV7-6 with TRBJ1-2; tentative D call: TRBD1 (5 bases). Germline V lookup: CDR1 SGHVS, CDR2 FNYEAQ. The CDR3 is 14 amino acids. The V end was cut by 1 base, the J end by 2 bases, with 8 bases between. CDR3 sequence: CASSLEQGNYGYTF. DNA for the CDR3: TGTGCCAGCAGCTTAGAGCAGGGAAACTATGGCTACACCTTC.

The chain joins TRBV18 to TRBJ1-4; D is unresolved. V was cut by 6 bases and J by 2 bases, with 10 bases left in between. There are 14 residues in the CDR3. Germline lookup yields CDR1 KGHSH and CDR2 LQKENI. The CDR3 DNA is TGTGCCAGCTCGGCTGACGGGACTAATGAAAAACTGTTTTTT. Translation gives CASSADGTNEKLFF.

V gene TRBV27 combines with J gene TRBJ2-3, with TRBD2 matching 8 bases. The trim removed 3 bases at V and 4 bases at J, leaving 6 bases unmatched. This CDR3 contains 15 residues. Per the germline V gene, CDR1 is MNHEY and CDR2 is SMNVEV (reference sequence). CDR3 DNA sequence: TGTGCCAGCAGTTTTGTTGCGGGAGGTGCAGATACGCAGTATTTT. The encoded protein is CASSFVAGGADTQYF.